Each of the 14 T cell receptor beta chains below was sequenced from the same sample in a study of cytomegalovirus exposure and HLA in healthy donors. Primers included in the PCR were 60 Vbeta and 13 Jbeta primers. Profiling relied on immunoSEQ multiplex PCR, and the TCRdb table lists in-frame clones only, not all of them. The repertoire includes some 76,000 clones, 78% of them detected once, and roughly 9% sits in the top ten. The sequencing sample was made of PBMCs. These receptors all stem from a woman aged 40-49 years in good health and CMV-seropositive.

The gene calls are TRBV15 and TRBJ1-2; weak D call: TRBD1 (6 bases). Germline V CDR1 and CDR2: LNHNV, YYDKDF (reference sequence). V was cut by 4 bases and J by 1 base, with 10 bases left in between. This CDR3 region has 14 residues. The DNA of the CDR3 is TGTGCCACCAGCATTCAGGGGCTTAACTATGGCTACACCTTC. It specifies CATSIQGLNYGYTF. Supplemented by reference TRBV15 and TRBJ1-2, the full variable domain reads DAMVIQNPRYQVTQFGKPVTLSCSQTLNHNVMYWYQQKSSQAPKLLFHYYDKDFNNEADTPDNFQSRRPNTSFCFLDIRSPGLGDTAMYLCATSIQGLNYGYTFGSGTRLTVV.

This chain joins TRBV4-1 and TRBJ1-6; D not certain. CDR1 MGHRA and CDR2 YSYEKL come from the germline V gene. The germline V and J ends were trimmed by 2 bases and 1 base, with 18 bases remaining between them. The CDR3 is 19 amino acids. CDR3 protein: CASSQLAGGVWSYNSPLHF. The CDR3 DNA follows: TGCGCCAGCAGCCAATTAGCGGGTGGGGTATGGTCCTATAATTCACCCCTCCACTTT.

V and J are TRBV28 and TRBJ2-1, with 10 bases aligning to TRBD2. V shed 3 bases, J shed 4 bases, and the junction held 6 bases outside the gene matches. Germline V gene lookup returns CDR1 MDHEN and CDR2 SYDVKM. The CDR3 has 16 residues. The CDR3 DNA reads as TGTGCCAGCAGTTTGATAGCGGGGGGTTCTTACAATGAGCAGTTCTTC. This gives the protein CASSLIAGGSYNEQFF.

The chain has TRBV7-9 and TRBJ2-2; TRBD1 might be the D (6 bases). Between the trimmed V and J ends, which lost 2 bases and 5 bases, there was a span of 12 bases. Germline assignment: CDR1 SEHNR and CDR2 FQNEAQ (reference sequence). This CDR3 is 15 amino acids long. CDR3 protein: CASSLYGGVTGELFF. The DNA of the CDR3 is TGTGCCAGCAGCTTATATGGGGGCGTTACCGGGGAGCTGTTTTTT.

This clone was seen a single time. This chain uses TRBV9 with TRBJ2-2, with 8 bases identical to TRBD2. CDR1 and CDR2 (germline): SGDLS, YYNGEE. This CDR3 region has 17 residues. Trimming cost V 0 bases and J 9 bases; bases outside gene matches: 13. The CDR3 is CASSVASVAGIPRELFF. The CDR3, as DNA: TGTGCCAGCAGCGTAGCGAGTGTAGCGGGGATTCCCCGGGAGCTGTTTTTT. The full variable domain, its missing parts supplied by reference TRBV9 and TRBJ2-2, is DSGVTQTPKHLITATGQRVTLRCSPRSGDLSVYWYQQSLDQGLQFLIQYYNGEERAKGNILERFSAQQFPDLHSELNLSSLELGDSALYFCASSVASVAGIPRELFFGEGSRLTVL.

In DNA form, the CDR3 reads TGTGCCAGCAGCTTAGCCGGGACAGGGGTTCAAGAGACCCAGTACTTC. Protein product: CASSLAGTGVQETQYF. This chain joins TRBV5-4 and TRBJ2-5; 10 positions match TRBD1. Trimming removed 2 bases from V and 2 bases from J; junction bases left unmatched: 6. Germline values: CDR1 SGHNT, CDR2 YYREEE (reference sequence). This CDR3 has 16 amino acids.

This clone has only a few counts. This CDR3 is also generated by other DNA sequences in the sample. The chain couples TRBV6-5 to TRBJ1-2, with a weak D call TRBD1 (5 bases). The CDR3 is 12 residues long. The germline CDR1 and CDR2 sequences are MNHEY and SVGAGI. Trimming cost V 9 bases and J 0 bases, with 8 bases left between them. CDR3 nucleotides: TGTGCCAGTCGCAGGGCTAACTATGGCTACACCTTC. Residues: CASRRANYGYTF.

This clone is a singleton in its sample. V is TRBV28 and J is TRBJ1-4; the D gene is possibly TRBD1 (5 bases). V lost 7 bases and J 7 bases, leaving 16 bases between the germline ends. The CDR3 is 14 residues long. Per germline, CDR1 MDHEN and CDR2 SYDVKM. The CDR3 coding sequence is TGTGCCAGCACCTTATGGCAGGGTAGTGAAAAACTGTTTTTT. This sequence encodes CASTLWQGSEKLFF. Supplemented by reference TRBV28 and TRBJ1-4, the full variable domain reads DVKVTQSSRYLVKRTGEKVFLECVQDMDHENMFWYRQDPGLGLRLIYFSYDVKMKEKGDIPEGYSVSREKKERFSLILESASTNQTSMYLCASTLWQGSEKLFFGSGTQLSVL.

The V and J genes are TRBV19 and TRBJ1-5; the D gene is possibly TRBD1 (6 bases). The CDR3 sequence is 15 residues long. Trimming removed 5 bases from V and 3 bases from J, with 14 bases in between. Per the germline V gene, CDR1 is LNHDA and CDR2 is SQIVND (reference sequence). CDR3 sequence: CASSLTGFNNQPQHF. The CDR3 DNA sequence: TGTGCCAGTAGTCTTACAGGGTTTAACAATCAGCCCCAGCATTTT.

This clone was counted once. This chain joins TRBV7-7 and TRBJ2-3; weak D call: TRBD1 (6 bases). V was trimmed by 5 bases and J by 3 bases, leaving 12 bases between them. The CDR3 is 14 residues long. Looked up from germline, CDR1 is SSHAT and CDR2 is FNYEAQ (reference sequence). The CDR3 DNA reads TGTGCCAGCAGCACGGGACAATGGACAGATACGCAGTATTTT. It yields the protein CASSTGQWTDTQYF. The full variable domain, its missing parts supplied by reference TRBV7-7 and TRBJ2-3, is GAGVSQSPRYKVTKRGQDVTLRCDPISSHATLYWYQQALGQGPEFLTYFNYEAQPDKSGLPSDRFSAERPEGSISTLTIQRTEQRDSAMYRCASSTGQWTDTQYFGPGTRLTVL.

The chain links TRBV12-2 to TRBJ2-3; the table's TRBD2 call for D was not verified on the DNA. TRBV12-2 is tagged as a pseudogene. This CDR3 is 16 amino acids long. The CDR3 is CASRFLGLAAPDTQYF. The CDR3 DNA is TGTGCAAGTCGCTTCTTGGGACTAGCGGCCCCAGATACGCAGTATTTT.

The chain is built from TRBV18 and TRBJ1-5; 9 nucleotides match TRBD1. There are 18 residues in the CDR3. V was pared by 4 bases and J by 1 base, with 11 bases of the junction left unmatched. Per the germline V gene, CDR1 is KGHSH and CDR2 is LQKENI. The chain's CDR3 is CASSLTGTGTLSNQPQHF. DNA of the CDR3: TGTGCCAGCTCACTAACCGGGACAGGGACCCTCAGCAATCAGCCCCAGCATTTT.

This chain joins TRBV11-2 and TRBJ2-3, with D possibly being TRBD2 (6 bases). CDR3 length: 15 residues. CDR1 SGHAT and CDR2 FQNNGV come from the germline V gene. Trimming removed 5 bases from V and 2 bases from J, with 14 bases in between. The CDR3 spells CASSRDSMATDTQYF. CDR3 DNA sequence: TGTGCCAGCAGCCGGGACTCCATGGCCACAGATACGCAGTATTTT.

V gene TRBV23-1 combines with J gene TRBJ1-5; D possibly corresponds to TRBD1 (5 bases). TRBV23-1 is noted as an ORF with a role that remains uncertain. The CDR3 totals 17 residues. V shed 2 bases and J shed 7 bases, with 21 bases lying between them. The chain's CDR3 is CASSQRAGENRNQPQHF. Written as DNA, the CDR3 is TGCGCCAGCAGTCAAAGGGCGGGGGAGAATAGGAACCAGCCCCAGCATTTT.